This note documents a single TCR beta chain sequence. These data originate in a study of Ad26.COV2.S vaccination and SARS-CoV-2 variants. Background on the study: Participants got Ad26.COV2.S intramuscularly, once or twice 56 days apart.

This CDR3 has 16 residues. V shed 2 bases and J shed 5 bases, with 18 bases lying between them. Germline CDR1 reads MNHEY; CDR2 reads SVGAGI. Libraries were prepared by immunoSEQ multiplex PCR; TCRdb keeps only in-frame clonotypes and omits some of them. The data contain about 350,000 clones, approximately 90% of them singletons. Treatment described: roughly 20 received Ad26.COV2.S at low or high dose, single or two shots; a few received placebo; per-sample allocation not given. Sampling happened 63 days after the first vaccine or placebo injection. The sample was peripheral blood, taken in a trial of Ad26.COV2.S vaccine versus placebo. This chain connects TRBV6-5 to TRBJ1-1; D possibly corresponds to TRBD1 (6 bases). The origin of this receptor is a person aged 18-60 years who received the Ad26.COV2.S COVID-19 vaccine or a placebo. The CDR3 bases are TGTGCCAGCAGTTACCCGCCGGGGGCCAGGAGAACTGAAGCTTTCTTT. It is translated as CASSYPPGARRTEAFF.